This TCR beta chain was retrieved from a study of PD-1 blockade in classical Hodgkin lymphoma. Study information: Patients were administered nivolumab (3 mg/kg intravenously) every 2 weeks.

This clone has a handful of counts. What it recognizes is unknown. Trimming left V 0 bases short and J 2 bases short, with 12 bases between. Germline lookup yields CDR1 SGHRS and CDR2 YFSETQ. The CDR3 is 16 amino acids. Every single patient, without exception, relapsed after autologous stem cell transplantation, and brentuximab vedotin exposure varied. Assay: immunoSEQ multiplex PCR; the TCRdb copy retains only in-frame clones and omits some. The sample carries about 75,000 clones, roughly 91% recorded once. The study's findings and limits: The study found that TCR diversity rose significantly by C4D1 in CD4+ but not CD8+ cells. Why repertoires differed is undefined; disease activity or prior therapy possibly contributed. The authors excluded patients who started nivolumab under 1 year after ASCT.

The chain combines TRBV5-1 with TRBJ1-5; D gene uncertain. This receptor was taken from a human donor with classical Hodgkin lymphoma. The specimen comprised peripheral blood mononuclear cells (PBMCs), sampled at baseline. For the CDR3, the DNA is TGCGCCAGCAGCTTGGATAGGGCCCTGGGCAATCAGCCCCAGCATTTT. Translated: CASSLDRALGNQPQHF.